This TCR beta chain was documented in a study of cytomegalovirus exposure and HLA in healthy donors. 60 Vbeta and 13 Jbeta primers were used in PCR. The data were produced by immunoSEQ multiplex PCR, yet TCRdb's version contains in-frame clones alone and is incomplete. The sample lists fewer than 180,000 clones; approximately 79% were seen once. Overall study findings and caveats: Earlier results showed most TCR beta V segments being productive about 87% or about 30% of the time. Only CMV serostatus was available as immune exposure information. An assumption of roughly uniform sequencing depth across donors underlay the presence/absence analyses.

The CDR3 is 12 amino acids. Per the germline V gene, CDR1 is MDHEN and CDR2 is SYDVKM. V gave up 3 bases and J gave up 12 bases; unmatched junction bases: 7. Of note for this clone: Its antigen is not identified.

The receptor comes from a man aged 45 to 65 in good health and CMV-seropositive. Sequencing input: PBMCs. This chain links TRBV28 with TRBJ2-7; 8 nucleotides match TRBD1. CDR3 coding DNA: TGTGCCAGCAGTTTGTTTGGGACAGGCCCGTACTTC. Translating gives CASSLFGTGPYF.